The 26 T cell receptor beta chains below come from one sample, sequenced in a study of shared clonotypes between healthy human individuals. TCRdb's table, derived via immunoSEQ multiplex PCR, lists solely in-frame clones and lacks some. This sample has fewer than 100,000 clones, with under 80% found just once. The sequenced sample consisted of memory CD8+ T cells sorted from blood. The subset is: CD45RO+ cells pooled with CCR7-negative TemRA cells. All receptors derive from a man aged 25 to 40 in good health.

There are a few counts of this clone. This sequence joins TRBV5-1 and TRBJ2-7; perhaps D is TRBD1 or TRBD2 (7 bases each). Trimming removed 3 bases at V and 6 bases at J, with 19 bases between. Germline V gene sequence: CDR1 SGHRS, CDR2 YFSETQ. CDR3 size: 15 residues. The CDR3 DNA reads TGCGCCAGCAGCTCGAACTCAGGGGGGGGTACCGAGCAGTACTTC. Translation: CASSSNSGGGTEQYF.

The CDR3 coding sequence is TGTGCCAGCAGGGAGGGGGCAGGGGGCTCCTACAATGAGCAGTTCTTC. It yields the protein CASREGAGGSYNEQFF. This sequence joins TRBV27 and TRBJ2-1, with a tentative D call TRBD1 (7 bases). The CDR3 runs to 16 residues. The germline gives CDR1 MNHEY, CDR2 SMNVEV (reference sequence). V was shortened by 6 bases and J by 0 bases, with 15 bases between the two germline ends.

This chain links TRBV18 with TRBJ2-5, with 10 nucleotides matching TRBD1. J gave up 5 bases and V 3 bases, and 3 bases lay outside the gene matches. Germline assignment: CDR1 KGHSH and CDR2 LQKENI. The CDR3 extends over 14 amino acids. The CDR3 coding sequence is TGTGCCAGCTCACCGACAGGGGGCGGGGAGACCCAGTACTTC. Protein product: CASSPTGGGETQYF.

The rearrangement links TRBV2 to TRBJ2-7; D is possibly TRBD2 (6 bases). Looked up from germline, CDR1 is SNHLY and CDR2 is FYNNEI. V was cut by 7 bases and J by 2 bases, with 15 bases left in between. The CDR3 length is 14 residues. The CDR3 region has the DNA TGTGCCAGCAAGCCTAGCGCAACCCCCTACGAGCAGTACTTC. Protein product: CASKPSATPYEQYF.

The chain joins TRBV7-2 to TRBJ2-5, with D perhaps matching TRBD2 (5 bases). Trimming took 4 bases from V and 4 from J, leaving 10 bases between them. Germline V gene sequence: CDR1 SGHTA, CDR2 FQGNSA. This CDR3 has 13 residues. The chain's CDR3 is CASSSEGGETQYF. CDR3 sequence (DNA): TGTGCCAGCAGCTCAGAGGGCGGAGAGACCCAGTACTTC.

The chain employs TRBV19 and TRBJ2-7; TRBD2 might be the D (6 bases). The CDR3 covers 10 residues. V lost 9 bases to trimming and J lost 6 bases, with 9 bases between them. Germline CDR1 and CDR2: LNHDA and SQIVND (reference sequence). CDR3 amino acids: CASGGSEQYF. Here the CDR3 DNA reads TGTGCCAGCGGGGGTTCCGAGCAGTACTTC.

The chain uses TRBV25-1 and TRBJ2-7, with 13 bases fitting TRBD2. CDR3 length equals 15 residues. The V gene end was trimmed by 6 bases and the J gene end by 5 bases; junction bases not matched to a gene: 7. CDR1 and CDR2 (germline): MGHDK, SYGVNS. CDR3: CASSGVTSGRDEQYF. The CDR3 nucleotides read TGTGCCAGCAGCGGGGTCACTAGCGGGAGGGACGAGCAGTACTTC.

In nucleotides, the CDR3 is TGTGCCAGCAGCTTAGGTCCGATTAATGAAAAACTGTTTTTT. Its protein product is CASSLGPINEKLFF. The rearrangement uses TRBV7-9 and TRBJ1-4; D is ambiguous. Germline V lookup: CDR1 SEHNR, CDR2 FQNEAQ (reference sequence). V was pared by 1 base and J by 4 bases, with 7 bases between. The CDR3 extends over 14 amino acids.

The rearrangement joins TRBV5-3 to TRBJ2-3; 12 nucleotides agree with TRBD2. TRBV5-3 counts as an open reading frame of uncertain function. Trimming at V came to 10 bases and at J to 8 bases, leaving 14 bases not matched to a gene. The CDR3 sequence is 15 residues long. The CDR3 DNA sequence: TGTGCCTCGGGTCGGACTAGCGGGAATGTGCGTACGCAGTATTTT. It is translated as CASGRTSGNVRTQYF.

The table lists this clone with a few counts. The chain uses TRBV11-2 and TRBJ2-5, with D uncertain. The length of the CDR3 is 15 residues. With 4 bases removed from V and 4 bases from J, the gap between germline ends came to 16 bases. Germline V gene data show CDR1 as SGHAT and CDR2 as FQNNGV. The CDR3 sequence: CASSSIAQELETQYF. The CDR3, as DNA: TGTGCCAGCAGCTCGATCGCCCAGGAATTAGAGACCCAGTACTTC.

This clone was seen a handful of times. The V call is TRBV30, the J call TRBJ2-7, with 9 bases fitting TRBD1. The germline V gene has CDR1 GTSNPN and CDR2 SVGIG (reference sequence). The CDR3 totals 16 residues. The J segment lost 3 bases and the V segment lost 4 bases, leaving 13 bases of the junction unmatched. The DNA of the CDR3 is TGTGCCTGGACTTGGGAGGGACAGGGCGGGTACTACGAGCAGTACTTC. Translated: CAWTWEGQGGYYEQYF.

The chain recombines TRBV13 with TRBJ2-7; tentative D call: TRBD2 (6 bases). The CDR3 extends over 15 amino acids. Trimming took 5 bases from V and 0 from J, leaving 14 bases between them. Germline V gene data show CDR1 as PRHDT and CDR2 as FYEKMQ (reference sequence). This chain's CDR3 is CASSQSGHLSYEQYF. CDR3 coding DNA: TGTGCCAGCAGCCAGAGCGGGCACCTCTCCTACGAGCAGTACTTC.

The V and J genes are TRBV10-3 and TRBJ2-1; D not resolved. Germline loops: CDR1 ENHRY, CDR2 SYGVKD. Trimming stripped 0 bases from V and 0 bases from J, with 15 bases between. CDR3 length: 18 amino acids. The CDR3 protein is CAISESVMAATSYNEQFF. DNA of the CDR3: TGTGCCATCAGTGAGTCGGTAATGGCCGCGACCTCCTACAATGAGCAGTTCTTC.

DNA of the CDR3: TGCGCCAGCAGCTCGGCCCCCTTTGGGCTAGCGGGATCTTTCTACAATGAGCAGTTCTTC. Amino acids: CASSSAPFGLAGSFYNEQFF. V and J are TRBV5-1 and TRBJ2-1, with 9 bases identical to TRBD2. Germline CDR1 reads SGHRS; CDR2 reads YFSETQ. Trimming removed 3 bases from V and 3 bases from J; junction bases left unmatched: 19. The CDR3 loop spans 20 amino acids.

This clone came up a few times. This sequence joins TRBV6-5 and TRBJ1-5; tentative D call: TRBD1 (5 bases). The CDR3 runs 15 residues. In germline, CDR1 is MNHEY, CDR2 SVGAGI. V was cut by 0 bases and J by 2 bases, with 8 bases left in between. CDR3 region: CASSYSSGGNQPQHF. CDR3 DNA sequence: TGTGCCAGCAGTTACTCGTCGGGGGGCAATCAGCCCCAGCATTTT.

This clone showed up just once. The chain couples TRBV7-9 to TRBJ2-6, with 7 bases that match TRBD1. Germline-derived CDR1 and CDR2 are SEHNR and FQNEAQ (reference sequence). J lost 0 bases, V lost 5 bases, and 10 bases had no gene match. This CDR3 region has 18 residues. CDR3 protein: CASSPSDRNLSGANVLTF. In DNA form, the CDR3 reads TGTGCCAGCAGCCCGTCGGACAGGAACCTCTCTGGGGCCAACGTCCTGACTTTC.

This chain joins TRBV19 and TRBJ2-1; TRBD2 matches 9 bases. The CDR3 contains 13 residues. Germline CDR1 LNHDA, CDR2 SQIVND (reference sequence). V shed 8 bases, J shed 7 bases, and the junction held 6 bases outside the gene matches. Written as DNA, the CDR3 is TGTGCCAGTCAGGCGGGAGGGCCTAATGAGCAGTTCTTC. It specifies CASQAGGPNEQFF.

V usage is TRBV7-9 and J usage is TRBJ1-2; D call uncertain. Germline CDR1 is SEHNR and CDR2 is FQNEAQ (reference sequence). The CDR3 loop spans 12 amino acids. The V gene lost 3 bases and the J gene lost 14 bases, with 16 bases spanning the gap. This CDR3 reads CASSFPISYWTF. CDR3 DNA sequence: TGTGCCAGCAGCTTTCCCATATCATACTGGACCTTC.

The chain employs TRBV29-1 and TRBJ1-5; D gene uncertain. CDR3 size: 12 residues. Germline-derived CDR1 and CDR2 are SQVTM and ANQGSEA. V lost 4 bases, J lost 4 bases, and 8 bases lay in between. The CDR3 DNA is TGCAGCGTTGGAGGACGTAATCAGCCCCAGCATTTT. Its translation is CSVGGRNQPQHF.

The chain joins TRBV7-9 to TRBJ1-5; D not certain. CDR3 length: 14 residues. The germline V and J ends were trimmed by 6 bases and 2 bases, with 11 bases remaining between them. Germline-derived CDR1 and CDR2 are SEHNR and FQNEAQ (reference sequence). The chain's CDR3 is CASSTTDGNQPQHF. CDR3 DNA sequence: TGTGCCAGCAGTACTACAGATGGCAATCAGCCCCAGCATTTT.

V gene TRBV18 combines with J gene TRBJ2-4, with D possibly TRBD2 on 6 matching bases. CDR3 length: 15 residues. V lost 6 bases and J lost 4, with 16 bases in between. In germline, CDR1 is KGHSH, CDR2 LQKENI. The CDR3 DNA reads TGTGCCAGCTCTCCCGGACAAGGGACTAAAAACATTCAGTACTTC. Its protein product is CASSPGQGTKNIQYF.

As DNA, the CDR3 is TGTGCCAGCAGTGGGACGTACTTCTCCTACGAGCAGTACTTC. Translating it yields CASSGTYFSYEQYF. The J gene is TRBJ2-7, the V gene TRBV2; D not certain. CDR3 length equals 14 residues. The germline V gene has CDR1 SNHLY and CDR2 FYNNEI. V was trimmed by 4 bases and J by 0 bases, leaving 10 bases between them.

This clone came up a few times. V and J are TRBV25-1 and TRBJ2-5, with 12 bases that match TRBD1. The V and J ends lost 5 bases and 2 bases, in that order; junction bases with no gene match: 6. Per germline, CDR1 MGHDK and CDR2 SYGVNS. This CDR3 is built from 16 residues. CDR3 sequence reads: CASSIPGQGAQETQYF. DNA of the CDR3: TGTGCCAGCAGTATTCCGGGACAGGGGGCTCAAGAGACCCAGTACTTC.

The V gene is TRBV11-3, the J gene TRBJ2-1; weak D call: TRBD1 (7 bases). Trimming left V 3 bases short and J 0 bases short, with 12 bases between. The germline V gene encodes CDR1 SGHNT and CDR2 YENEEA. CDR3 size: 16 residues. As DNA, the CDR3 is TGTGCCAGCAGCTTTTCAGGGGGAGGCTCCTACAATGAGCAGTTCTTC. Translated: CASSFSGGGSYNEQFF.

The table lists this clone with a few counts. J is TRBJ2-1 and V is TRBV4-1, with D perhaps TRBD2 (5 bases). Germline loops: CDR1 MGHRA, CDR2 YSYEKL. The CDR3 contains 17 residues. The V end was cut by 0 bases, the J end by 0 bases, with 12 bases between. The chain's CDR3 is CASSQDPPGSSYNEQFF. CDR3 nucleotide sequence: TGCGCCAGCAGCCAAGATCCCCCGGGAAGCTCCTACAATGAGCAGTTCTTC.

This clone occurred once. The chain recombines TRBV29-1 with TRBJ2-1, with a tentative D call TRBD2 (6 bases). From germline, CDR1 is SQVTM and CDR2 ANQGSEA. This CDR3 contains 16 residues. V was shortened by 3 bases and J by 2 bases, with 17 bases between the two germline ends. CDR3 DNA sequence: TGCAGCGTTGAGGAGGGACTGACTGTTGCCTACAATGAGCAGTTCTTC. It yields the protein CSVEEGLTVAYNEQFF.